This entry lists 31 T cell receptor beta chains sequenced from one sample in a study of OX40 agonist ivuxolimab in advanced cancers. Clones were read by immunoSEQ multiplex PCR, and TCRdb kept only the in-frame ones, dropping some. The sample carries about 85,000 clones, 65% to 90% recorded once. This specimen consisted of CD4+ or CD8+ T cells sorted from blood, obtained in a trial of the OX40 agonist ivuxolimab. These receptors came from an adult with an advanced solid tumor such as melanoma, head and neck, liver or kidney cancer.

The chain links TRBV7-8 to TRBJ2-1; possible D gene TRBD2, 6 bases. From germline, CDR1 is SGHVS and CDR2 FQNEAQ. Trimming cost V 5 bases and J 4 bases, with 9 bases left between them. The CDR3 is made up of 13 amino acids. CDR3 in DNA: TGTGCCAGCAGCCGCGGGGAGTACAATGAGCAGTTCTTC. This codes for CASSRGEYNEQFF.

This clone was observed a handful of times. The rearrangement joins TRBV28 to TRBJ1-2, with D perhaps TRBD1 (5 bases). The CDR3 totals 14 residues. The V gene's germline CDR1 is MDHEN and CDR2 SYDVKM. Between the trimmed V and J ends, which lost 8 bases and 7 bases, there was a span of 20 bases. The CDR3 protein is CASRYLKGMAGYTF. The DNA for the CDR3 is TGTGCCAGCCGATATCTGAAGGGGATGGCTGGCTACACCTTC.

The chain combines TRBV10-3 with TRBJ2-1; D may be TRBD2 (5 bases). The length of the CDR3 is 12 residues. With 6 bases removed from V and 10 bases from J, the gap between germline ends came to 13 bases. Germline CDR1 and CDR2: ENHRY and SYGVKD. CDR3 nucleotides: TGTGCCATCAGCCGTCGGGGAGACGAGCAGTTCTTC. Protein sequence: CAISRRGDEQFF.

This clone has just one count. V is TRBV10-2 and J is TRBJ2-5; TRBD2 might be the D (7 bases). This CDR3 is built from 14 residues. The V end was cut by 6 bases, the J end by 3 bases, with 14 bases between. Looked up from germline, CDR1 is WSHSY and CDR2 is SAAADI. CDR3 sequence reads: CASSPLGGEETQYF. Written as DNA, the CDR3 is TGCGCCAGCAGCCCGCTAGGGGGGGAAGAGACCCAGTACTTC.

The chain has TRBV28 and TRBJ1-1, with 7 bases matching TRBD1. The CDR3 has 13 residues. Trimming at V came to 5 bases and at J to 4 bases, leaving 4 bases not matched to a gene. Germline CDR1 reads MDHEN; CDR2 reads SYDVKM. CDR3 DNA sequence: TGTGCCAGCAGTCGCCCAGGGGGCACTGAAGCTTTCTTT. Its protein is CASSRPGGTEAFF.

This sequence joins TRBV29-1 and TRBJ1-2, with TRBD1 matching over 8 bases. V gave up 7 bases and J gave up 3 bases; unmatched junction bases: 4. Per the germline V gene, CDR1 is SQVTM and CDR2 is ANQGSEA. The CDR3 loop spans 12 amino acids. The CDR3 DNA is TGCAGCGGTTCACAGGGGGACTATGGCTACACCTTC. This codes for CSGSQGDYGYTF. The full variable domain, completed using reference TRBV29-1 and TRBJ1-2, is SAVISQKPSRDICQRGTSLTIQCQVDSQVTMMFWYRQQPGQSLTLIATANQGSEATYESGFVIDKFPISRPNLTFSTLTVSNMSPEDSSIYLCSGSQGDYGYTFGSGTRLTVV.

The chain has TRBV6-1 and TRBJ2-6, with TRBD1 identical over 7 bases. The V segment lost 3 bases and the J segment 12 bases; nucleotides outside the gene matches: 8. This CDR3 comprises 14 residues. Per germline, CDR1 MNHNS and CDR2 SASEGT. Here the CDR3 reads CASSDPDRIGVLTF. CDR3 nucleotides: TGTGCCAGCAGTGACCCGGACAGGATCGGCGTCCTGACTTTC.

V usage is TRBV19 and J usage is TRBJ1-5; a possible D gene is TRBD1 (5 bases). There are 13 residues in the CDR3. The V end lost 3 bases, the J end lost 7 bases, and 10 bases lay between the germline ends. Germline values: CDR1 LNHDA, CDR2 SQIVND (reference sequence). The CDR3 bases are TGTGCCAGTAGTATGTCCCAGGGCCAGCCCCAGCATTTT. Translating it yields CASSMSQGQPQHF.

This clone was seen a handful of times. The chain uses TRBV30 and TRBJ2-1; D gene ambiguous. Germline assignment: CDR1 GTSNPN and CDR2 SVGIG (reference sequence). Trimming removed 1 base from V and 13 bases from J, with 17 bases in between. The CDR3 consists of 13 residues. The CDR3 sequence is CAWSGSQLASQFF. Written as DNA, the CDR3 is TGTGCCTGGAGTGGATCACAGTTAGCCAGCCAGTTCTTC.

CDR3 in amino acids: CASSQEVDGTTYEQYF. CDR3 in DNA: TGTGCCAGCAGCCAGGAAGTGGACGGAACTACCTACGAGCAGTACTTC. V gene TRBV4-2 combines with J gene TRBJ2-7, with no clear D. Germline CDR1 reads LGHNA; CDR2 reads YNFKEQ. V was pared by 3 bases and J by 2 bases, with 17 bases between. CDR3 size: 16 residues.

V and J are TRBV30 and TRBJ1-4; D remains unclear. V lost 0 bases, J lost 4 bases, and 12 bases lay in between. The CDR3 spans 15 residues. Germline CDR1 and CDR2: GTSNPN and SVGIG (reference sequence). The CDR3 DNA reads TGTGCCTGGAGTGTACGAGGCAGCCTTAATGAAAAACTGTTTTTT. This gives the protein CAWSVRGSLNEKLFF.

The chain carries TRBV28 and TRBJ1-2; weak D call: TRBD1 (6 bases). This CDR3 region has 13 residues. V was clipped by 5 bases and J by 4 bases, with 11 bases between them. Germline V lookup: CDR1 MDHEN, CDR2 SYDVKM. The CDR3 region is CASSRYRVYGYTF. CDR3 DNA: TGTGCCAGCAGTAGATACAGGGTCTATGGCTACACCTTC.

V gene TRBV19 combines with J gene TRBJ2-2, with D uncertain. V shed 1 base and J shed 0 bases, with 21 bases lying between them. The CDR3 covers 20 residues. CDR1 and CDR2 (germline): LNHDA, SQIVND (reference sequence). The CDR3, as DNA: TGTGCCAGTAGTATAGCCGGTTTTATTTGGAGCTTCGCGAACACCGGGGAGCTGTTTTTT. Its translation is CASSIAGFIWSFANTGELFF.

The table lists this clone with a count of one. The chain combines TRBV2 with TRBJ2-5; D possibly corresponds to TRBD2 (6 bases). Germline values: CDR1 SNHLY, CDR2 FYNNEI. CDR3 length equals 14 residues. V lost 8 bases to trimming and J lost 4 bases, with 17 bases between them. CDR3 nucleotides: TGTGCCAGCGGGGAGGAGGGCTGGTCAGAGACCCAGTACTTC. Protein: CASGEEGWSETQYF.

The rearrangement uses TRBV6-6 and TRBJ1-2, with D hard to call. With 7 bases removed from V and 4 bases from J, the gap between germline ends came to 13 bases. This CDR3 is built from 13 residues. Germline values: CDR1 MNHNY, CDR2 SVGAGI (reference sequence). DNA of the CDR3: TGTGCCAGCACCTTGGGCAGCCCCTATGGCTACACCTTC. This sequence encodes CASTLGSPYGYTF.

A few counts support this clone. This chain connects TRBV19 to TRBJ1-2; unclear D gene. Looked up from germline, CDR1 is LNHDA and CDR2 is SQIVND (reference sequence). The CDR3 consists of 15 residues. V was trimmed by 3 bases and J by 4 bases, leaving 15 bases between them. CDR3 sequence: CASSIKANTIYGYTF. The CDR3 DNA reads as TGTGCCAGTAGTATTAAGGCTAACACCATCTATGGCTACACCTTC.

This chain connects TRBV7-2 to TRBJ2-2; 8 bases match TRBD2. The V segment lost 5 bases and the J segment 4 bases; nucleotides outside the gene matches: 9. Germline V gives CDR1 SGHTA, CDR2 FQGNSA. There are 16 residues in the CDR3. CDR3 sequence reads: CASSRSGGGVTGELFF. In nucleotides, the CDR3 is TGTGCCAGCAGCAGGAGCGGGGGCGGAGTCACCGGGGAGCTGTTTTTT.

The chain recombines TRBV28 with TRBJ1-2; TRBD1 agrees at 7 bases. Germline V gene lookup returns CDR1 MDHEN and CDR2 SYDVKM. There are 16 residues in the CDR3. With V trimmed by 6 bases and J by 1 base, 11 bases remained unmatched. The chain's CDR3 is CASRVGTVRSNYGYTF. The CDR3 bases are TGTGCCAGCAGGGTCGGGACAGTTCGAAGTAACTATGGCTACACCTTC.

This clone was recorded once. The chain uses TRBV14 and TRBJ2-1; possibly TRBD1 or TRBD2 for D (5 bases each). CDR1 SGHDN and CDR2 FVKESK come from the germline V gene. The CDR3 has 13 amino acids. Trimming left V 4 bases short and J 3 bases short, with 7 bases between. DNA of the CDR3: TGTGCCAGCAGCCGGGGGAACTACAATGAGCAGTTCTTC. As protein: CASSRGNYNEQFF.

The chain is built from TRBV6-6 and TRBJ1-2; D remains ambiguous. Trimming stripped 2 bases from V and 8 bases from J, with 12 bases between. The CDR3 totals 13 residues. From germline, CDR1 is MNHNY and CDR2 SVGAGI (reference sequence). CDR3 region: CASSYAGGGGYTF. The CDR3 DNA reads as TGTGCCAGCAGTTACGCAGGAGGTGGCGGCTACACCTTC.

This chain links TRBV9 with TRBJ2-3; 10 positions agree with TRBD2. The length of the CDR3 is 15 residues. Germline loops: CDR1 SGDLS, CDR2 YYNGEE. Trimming cost V 4 bases and J 0 bases; bases outside gene matches: 2. CDR3 bases: TGTGCCAGCAGCCCTAGCGGGGGTAGCACAGATACGCAGTATTTT. The encoded protein is CASSPSGGSTDTQYF.

This chain links TRBV6-5 with TRBJ2-2; 7 positions agree with TRBD2. Germline CDR1 and CDR2: MNHEY and SVGAGI. Trimming cost V 5 bases and J 7 bases; bases outside gene matches: 4. The CDR3 has 13 residues. In DNA form, the CDR3 reads TGTGCCAGCAGTCACGGGGGGTTCGGGGAGCTGTTTTTT. Translating it yields CASSHGGFGELFF.

The rearrangement links TRBV29-1 to TRBJ1-4; weak D call: TRBD1 (6 bases). Trimming left V 5 bases short and J 0 bases short, with 13 bases between. The CDR3 spans 15 residues. The V gene's germline CDR1 is SQVTM and CDR2 ANQGSEA. The CDR3 sequence: CSVKLTGSTNEKLFF. The CDR3 DNA follows: TGCAGCGTTAAACTAACAGGGTCAACTAATGAAAAACTGTTTTTT.

The chain has TRBV19 and TRBJ2-2; no definite D call. The CDR3 totals 13 residues. Germline V gene data show CDR1 as LNHDA and CDR2 as SQIVND (reference sequence). V lost 7 bases and J 6 bases, leaving 12 bases between the germline ends. CDR3 in amino acids: CASTDRKAGELFF. The CDR3 DNA reads TGTGCCAGTACCGACCGAAAGGCCGGGGAGCTGTTTTTT.

This clone was seen only a few times. The chain couples TRBV9 to TRBJ2-3; D is possibly TRBD2 (6 bases). CDR3 size: 15 residues. Germline-derived CDR1 and CDR2 are SGDLS and YYNGEE. Trimming removed 3 bases from V and 5 bases from J, with 16 bases in between. CDR3 residues: CASSADVRGIDTQYF. The CDR3 DNA reads as TGTGCCAGCAGCGCCGACGTCCGGGGGATAGATACGCAGTATTTT.

The chain joins TRBV4-2 to TRBJ2-5; D is possibly TRBD1 (6 bases). Trimming pared 1 base from V and 4 bases from J, leaving 13 bases between. Germline loops: CDR1 LGHNA, CDR2 YNFKEQ. The CDR3 is made up of 15 amino acids. The CDR3 DNA is TGTGCCAGCAGCCAAGGTCTACAAGGGGGAGAGACCCAGTACTTC. Its protein product is CASSQGLQGGETQYF.

The J gene is TRBJ1-2, the V gene TRBV28, with D possibly matching TRBD1 (5 bases). The CDR3 extends over 13 amino acids. Germline V CDR1 and CDR2: MDHEN, SYDVKM. V was shortened by 2 bases and J by 7 bases, with 11 bases between the two germline ends. The CDR3 protein is CASSLRGVGGYTF. CDR3 coding DNA: TGTGCCAGCAGTTTACGGGGGGTGGGTGGCTACACCTTC.

The genes are TRBV9 and TRBJ2-3, with a tentative D call TRBD1 (5 bases). The CDR3 length is 16 residues. Germline V gives CDR1 SGDLS, CDR2 YYNGEE. Trimming left V 2 bases short and J 6 bases short, with 19 bases between. CDR3 DNA: TGTGCCAGCAGCGTGGGCCCCAGGGAAGGTCAGGATACGCAGTATTTT. Its protein product is CASSVGPREGQDTQYF.

The chain joins TRBV19 to TRBJ2-6; D is possibly TRBD2 (5 bases). The V gene lost 6 bases and the J gene lost 2 bases, with 5 bases spanning the gap. The germline gives CDR1 LNHDA, CDR2 SQIVND (reference sequence). This CDR3 has 13 residues. CDR3: CASSGAGANVLTF. The CDR3 DNA sequence: TGTGCCAGTAGCGGGGCTGGGGCCAACGTCCTGACTTTC.

This chain connects TRBV2 to TRBJ1-2; a weak D match, TRBD1 (6 bases). Germline lookup yields CDR1 SNHLY and CDR2 FYNNEI. The V end lost 5 bases, the J end lost 0 bases, and 7 bases lay between the germline ends. The CDR3 covers 13 residues. The CDR3 sequence is CASSRQANYGYTF. The CDR3 DNA sequence: TGTGCCAGCAGTAGACAGGCTAACTATGGCTACACCTTC.

This chain connects TRBV29-1 to TRBJ1-6; TRBD1 aligns across 11 bases. The CDR3 consists of 16 residues. V dropped 4 bases and J dropped 5; count of bases not matched to a gene: 7. Germline CDR1 SQVTM, CDR2 ANQGSEA. The CDR3 region is CSVAGGTGGDNSPLHF. CDR3 in DNA: TGCAGCGTTGCAGGCGGGACAGGGGGAGATAATTCACCCCTCCACTTT.